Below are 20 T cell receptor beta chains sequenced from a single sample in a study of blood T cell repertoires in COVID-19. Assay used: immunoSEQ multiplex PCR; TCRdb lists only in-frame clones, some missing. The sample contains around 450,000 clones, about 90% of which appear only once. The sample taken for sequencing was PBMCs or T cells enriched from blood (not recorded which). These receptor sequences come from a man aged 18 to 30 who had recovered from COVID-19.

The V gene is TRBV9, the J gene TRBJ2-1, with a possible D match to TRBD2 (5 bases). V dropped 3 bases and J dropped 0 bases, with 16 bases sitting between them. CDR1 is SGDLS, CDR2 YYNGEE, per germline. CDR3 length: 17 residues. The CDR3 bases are TGTGCCAGCAGCGAAAGAGCGGACCCGAGCTCCTACAATGAGCAGTTCTTC. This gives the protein CASSERADPSSYNEQFF.

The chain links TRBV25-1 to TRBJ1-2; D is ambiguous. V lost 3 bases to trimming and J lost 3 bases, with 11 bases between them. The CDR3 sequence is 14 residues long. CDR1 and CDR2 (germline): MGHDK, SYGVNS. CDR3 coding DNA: TGTGCCAGCAGTGACCAGGAAATGGACTATGGCTACACCTTC. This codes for CASSDQEMDYGYTF.

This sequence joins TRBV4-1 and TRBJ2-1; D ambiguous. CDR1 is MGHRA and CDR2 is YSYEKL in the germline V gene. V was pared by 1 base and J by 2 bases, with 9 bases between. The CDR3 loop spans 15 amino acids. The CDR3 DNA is TGCGCCAGCAGCCAAGCCCCACAGACCTACAATGAGCAGTTCTTC. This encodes CASSQAPQTYNEQFF.

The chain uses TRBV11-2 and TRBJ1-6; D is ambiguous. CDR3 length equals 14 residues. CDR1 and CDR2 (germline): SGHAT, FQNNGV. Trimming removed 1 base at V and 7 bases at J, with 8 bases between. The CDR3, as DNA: TGTGCCAGCAGCTTAGCAGGTAGAAATTCACCCCTCCACTTT. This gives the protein CASSLAGRNSPLHF.

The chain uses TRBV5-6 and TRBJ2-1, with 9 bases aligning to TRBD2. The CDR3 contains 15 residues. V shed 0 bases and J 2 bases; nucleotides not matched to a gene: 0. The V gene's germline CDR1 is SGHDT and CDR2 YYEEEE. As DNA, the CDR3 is TGTGCCAGCAGCTTGGGGACTAGCGCCTACAATGAGCAGTTCTTC. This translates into CASSLGTSAYNEQFF.

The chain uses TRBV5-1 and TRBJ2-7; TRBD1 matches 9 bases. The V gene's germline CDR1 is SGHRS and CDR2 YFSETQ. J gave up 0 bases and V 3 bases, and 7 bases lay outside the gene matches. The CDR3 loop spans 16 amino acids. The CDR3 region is CASSSSGTGPSYEQYF. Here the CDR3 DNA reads TGCGCCAGCAGCTCGTCCGGGACAGGGCCCTCCTACGAGCAGTACTTC.

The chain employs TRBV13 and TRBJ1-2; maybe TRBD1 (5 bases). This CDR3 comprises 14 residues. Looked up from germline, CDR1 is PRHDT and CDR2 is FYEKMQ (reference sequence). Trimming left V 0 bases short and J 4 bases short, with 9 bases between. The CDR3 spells CASSLGRGTYGYTF. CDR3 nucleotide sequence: TGTGCCAGCAGCTTAGGGCGGGGGACCTATGGCTACACCTTC.

The CDR3 spells CASSSQASGIYEQYF. In DNA, the CDR3 is TGCGCCAGCAGCTCGCAGGCGAGCGGGATTTACGAGCAGTACTTC. The chain uses TRBV5-1 and TRBJ2-7, with 7 positions matching TRBD2. The germline V gene encodes CDR1 SGHRS and CDR2 YFSETQ. J gave up 4 bases and V 3 bases, and 10 bases lay outside the gene matches. This CDR3 is 15 amino acids long.

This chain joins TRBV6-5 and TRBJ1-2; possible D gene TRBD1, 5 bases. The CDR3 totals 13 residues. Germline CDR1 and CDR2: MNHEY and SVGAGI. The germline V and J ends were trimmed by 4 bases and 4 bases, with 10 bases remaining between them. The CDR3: CASSLQESYGYTF. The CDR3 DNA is TGTGCCAGCAGTTTACAGGAGAGCTATGGCTACACCTTC.

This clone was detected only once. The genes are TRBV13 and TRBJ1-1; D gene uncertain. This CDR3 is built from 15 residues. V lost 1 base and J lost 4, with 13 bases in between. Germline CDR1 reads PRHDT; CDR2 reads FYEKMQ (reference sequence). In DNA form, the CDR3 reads TGTGCCAGCAGCTTAGTTCCGCGCGTTAGCACTGAAGCTTTCTTT. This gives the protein CASSLVPRVSTEAFF.

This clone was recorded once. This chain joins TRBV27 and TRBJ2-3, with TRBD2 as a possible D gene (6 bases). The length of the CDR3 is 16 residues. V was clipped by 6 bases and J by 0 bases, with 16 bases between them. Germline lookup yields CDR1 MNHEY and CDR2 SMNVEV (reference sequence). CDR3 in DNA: TGTGCCAGCAGATCTATGCCGGGACTGAGCACAGATACGCAGTATTTT. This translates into CASRSMPGLSTDTQYF.

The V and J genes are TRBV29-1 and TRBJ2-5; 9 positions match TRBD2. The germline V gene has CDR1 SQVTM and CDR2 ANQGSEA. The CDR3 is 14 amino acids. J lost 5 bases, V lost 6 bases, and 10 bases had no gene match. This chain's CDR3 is CSVFPGLAPETQYF. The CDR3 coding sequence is TGCAGCGTATTCCCGGGACTAGCTCCGGAGACCCAGTACTTC.

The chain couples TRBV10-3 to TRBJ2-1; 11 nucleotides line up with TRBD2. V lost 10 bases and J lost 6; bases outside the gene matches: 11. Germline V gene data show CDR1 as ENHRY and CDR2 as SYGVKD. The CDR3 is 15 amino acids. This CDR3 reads CATTPTSGSFNEQFF. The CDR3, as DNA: TGTGCCACAACGCCCACTAGCGGGAGCTTCAATGAGCAGTTCTTC.

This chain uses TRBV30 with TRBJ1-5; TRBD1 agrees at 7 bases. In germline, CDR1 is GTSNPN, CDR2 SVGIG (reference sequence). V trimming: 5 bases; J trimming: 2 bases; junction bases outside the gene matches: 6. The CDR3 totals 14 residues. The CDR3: CAWGGGGGNQPQHF. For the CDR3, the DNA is TGTGCCTGGGGAGGGGGCGGAGGCAATCAGCCCCAGCATTTT.

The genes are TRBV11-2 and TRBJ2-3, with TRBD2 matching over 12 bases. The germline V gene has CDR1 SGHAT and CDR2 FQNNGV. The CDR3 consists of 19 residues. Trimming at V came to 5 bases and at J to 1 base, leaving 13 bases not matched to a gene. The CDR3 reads CASSPTSGGSTARTDTQYF. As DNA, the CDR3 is TGTGCCAGCAGCCCTACTAGCGGGGGGTCCACAGCCCGCACAGATACGCAGTATTTT. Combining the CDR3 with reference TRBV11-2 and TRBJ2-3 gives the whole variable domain EAGVAQSPRYKIIEKRQSVAFWCNPISGHATLYWYQQILGQGPKLLIQFQNNGVVDDSQLPKDRFSAERLKGVDSTLKIQPAKLEDSAVYLCASSPTSGGSTARTDTQYFGPGTRLTVL.

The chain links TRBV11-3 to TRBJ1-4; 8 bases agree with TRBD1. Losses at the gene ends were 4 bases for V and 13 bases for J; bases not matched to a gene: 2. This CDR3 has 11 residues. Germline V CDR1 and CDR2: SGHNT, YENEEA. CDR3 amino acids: CASSYGQGLFF. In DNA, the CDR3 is TGTGCCAGCAGCTACGGACAGGGACTGTTTTTT.

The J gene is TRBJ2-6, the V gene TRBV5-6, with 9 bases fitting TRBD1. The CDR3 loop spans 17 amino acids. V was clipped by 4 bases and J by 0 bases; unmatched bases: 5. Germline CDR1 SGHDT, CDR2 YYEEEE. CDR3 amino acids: CASSPGQGLSGANVLTF. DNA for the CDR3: TGTGCCAGCAGCCCCGGACAGGGGCTCTCTGGGGCCAACGTCCTGACTTTC.

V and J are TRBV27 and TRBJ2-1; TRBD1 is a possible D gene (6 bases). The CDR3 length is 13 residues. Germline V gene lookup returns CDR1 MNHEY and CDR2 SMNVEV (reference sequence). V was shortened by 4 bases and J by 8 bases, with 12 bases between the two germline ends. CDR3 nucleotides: TGTGCCAGCAGTTCCCCCAGGGGCGATGAGCAGTTCTTC. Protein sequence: CASSSPRGDEQFF.

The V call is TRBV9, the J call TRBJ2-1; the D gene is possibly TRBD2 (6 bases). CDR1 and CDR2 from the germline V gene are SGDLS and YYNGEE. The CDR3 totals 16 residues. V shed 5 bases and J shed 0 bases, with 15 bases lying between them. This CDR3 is CASSLLAEYSYNEQFF. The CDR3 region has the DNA TGTGCCAGCAGTCTGTTAGCGGAATACTCCTACAATGAGCAGTTCTTC.

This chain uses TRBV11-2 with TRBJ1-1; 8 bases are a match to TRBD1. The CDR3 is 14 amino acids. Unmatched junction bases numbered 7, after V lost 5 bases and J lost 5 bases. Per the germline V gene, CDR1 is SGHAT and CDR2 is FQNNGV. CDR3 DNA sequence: TGTGCCAGCAGCCCGGACAGGGTCGGGACTGAAGCTTTCTTT. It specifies CASSPDRVGTEAFF.